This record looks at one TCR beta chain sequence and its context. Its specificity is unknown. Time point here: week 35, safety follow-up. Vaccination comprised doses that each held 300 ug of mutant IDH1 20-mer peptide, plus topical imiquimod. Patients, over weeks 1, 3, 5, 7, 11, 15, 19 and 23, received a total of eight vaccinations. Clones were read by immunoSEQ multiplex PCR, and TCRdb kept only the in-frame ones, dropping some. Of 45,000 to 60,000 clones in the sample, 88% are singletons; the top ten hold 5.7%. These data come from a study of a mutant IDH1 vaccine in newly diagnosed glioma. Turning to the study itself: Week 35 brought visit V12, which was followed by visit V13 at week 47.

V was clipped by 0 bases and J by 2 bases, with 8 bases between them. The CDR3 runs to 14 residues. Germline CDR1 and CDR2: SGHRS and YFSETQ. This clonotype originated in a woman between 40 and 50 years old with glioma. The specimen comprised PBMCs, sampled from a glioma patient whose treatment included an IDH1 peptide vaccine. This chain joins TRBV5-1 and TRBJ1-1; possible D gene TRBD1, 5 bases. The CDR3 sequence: CASSLEQGNTEAFF. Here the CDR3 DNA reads TGCGCCAGCAGCTTGGAGCAGGGTAACACTGAAGCTTTCTTT.